This TCR beta chain was retrieved from a study of OX40 agonist ivuxolimab in advanced cancers. The overall study: Participants averaged approximately 65 years of age (range roughly 20 to 90) and were under 90% male. Three patients responded partially, comprising one with hepatocellular carcinoma and two with cutaneous melanoma. Study conclusions and caveats: CD4+ and CD8+ blood T cells expanded clonally by week 6 at 0.1 to 3.0 mg/kg.

Method: immunoSEQ multiplex PCR; TCRdb's copy keeps in-frame clones and lacks some. Found here are tens of thousands of clones, around 86% of them singletons; the top ten hold over 1%. Comments on this clone: Its antigen is currently unknown.

The CDR3 is 14 amino acids. Germline V gives CDR1 SGDLS, CDR2 YYNGEE. V shed 0 bases, J shed 11 bases, and the junction held 10 bases outside the gene matches. The receptor comes from an adult with an advanced solid tumor such as melanoma, head and neck, liver or kidney cancer. The sequencing here drew on CD4+ or CD8+ T cells sorted from blood, taken in a trial of the OX40 agonist ivuxolimab. This chain joins TRBV9 and TRBJ1-2; 7 bases align to TRBD1. CDR3 amino acids: CASSVGDSRARYTF. Written as DNA, the CDR3 is TGTGCCAGCAGCGTAGGGGACAGCCGAGCCCGATACACCTTC.